The 5 T cell receptor beta chains below come from one sample, sequenced in a study of T cells after yellow fever vaccination. TCRdb re-called the 5' RACE reads through MiXCR, storing one row per CDR3 protein. The data show some 340,000 distinct CDR3 sequences, roughly a tenth seen once. The sequencing used CD4+ T cells sorted from PBMCs, collected 45 days after the yellow fever booster vaccination. These receptors originate from a man between 18 and 29 years old who received the YFV17D yellow fever vaccine.

The chain links TRBV29-1 to TRBJ2-2, with D perhaps TRBD1 (6 bases). The CDR3 consists of 15 residues. Germline CDR1 reads SQVTM; CDR2 reads ANQGSEA. V lost 4 bases and J 7 bases, leaving 19 bases between the germline ends. The CDR3 is CSVGEQGDTIGELFF. The DNA of the CDR3 is TGCAGCGTTGGGGAACAGGGCGATACTATCGGGGAGCTGTTTTTT.

This clonotype was seen more than once but under ten times. This chain joins TRBV6-6 and TRBJ1-2; a possible D gene is TRBD1 (5 bases). CDR1 and CDR2 (germline): MNHNY, SVGAGI (reference sequence). Between the trimmed V and J ends, which lost 2 bases and 7 bases, there was a span of 23 bases. There are 17 residues in the CDR3. The CDR3 nucleotides read TGTGCCAGCAGTTACCCACGGGGGACCGAGAATGGCGGTGGCTACACCTTC. Its translation: CASSYPRGTENGGGYTF.

The chain joins TRBV12-5 to TRBJ1-3; perhaps TRBD1 as D (6 bases). The CDR3 is 14 residues long. Trimming shortened V by 1 base and J by 3 bases, and 7 bases separated the two germline ends. Germline assignment: CDR1 LGHNT and CDR2 FRNRAP. CDR3 amino acids: CASGLDRVGNTIYF. DNA of the CDR3: TGTGCTAGTGGTTTGGACAGGGTTGGAAACACCATATATTTT.

In its sample, this clonotype was seen a few times. The rearrangement uses TRBV20-1 and TRBJ1-2, with unresolved D. CDR3 length equals 13 residues. Germline assignment: CDR1 DFQATT and CDR2 SNEGSKA (reference sequence). CDR3 in DNA: TGCACCTGCTCTGCCCGCGATTTGTATGGCTACACCTTC. Protein: CTCSARDLYGYTF.

This chain joins TRBV29-1 and TRBJ1-5; a possible D gene is TRBD1 (5 bases). Germline CDR1 SQVTM, CDR2 ANQGSEA. The CDR3 loop spans 13 amino acids. The germline V and J ends were trimmed by 4 bases and 3 bases, with 10 bases remaining between them. The CDR3 sequence: CSVVLQDNQPQHF. The CDR3 DNA follows: TGCAGCGTTGTCTTACAGGACAATCAGCCCCAGCATTTT.